These T cell receptor beta chains were read from a single sample in a study of blood T cell repertoires in COVID-19. Here immunoSEQ multiplex PCR was the method, and the copy in TCRdb shows in-frame clones only, minus some. The data hold more than 90,000 clones, with 80% to 95% observed a single time. Sequencing was performed on peripheral blood. The receptor set was obtained from a middle-aged man with active COVID-19. Both conserved end residues are part of each CDR3. The D gene is left open where the match is weak. Expanded clones are given a class, and other clones once, few, many or no size at all.

clone_size	d_call	v_call	j_call	cdr3_aa	cdr3_nt
NA	TRBD1	TRBV28	TRBJ2-7	CASSPIRDRGEQYF	TGTGCCAGCAGTCCCATCCGGGACAGGGGGGAGCAGTACTTC
NA	NA	TRBV12-3/TRBV12-4	TRBJ2-7	CASRPTSGEQYF	TGTGCCAGCAGACCGACGTCAGGGGAGCAGTACTTC
NA	TRBD1	TRBV19	TRBJ2-2	CASSIEQGATGELFF	TGTGCCAGTAGTATTGAACAGGGGGCCACCGGGGAGCTGTTTTTT
NA	NA	TRBV5-1	TRBJ2-1	CASSLGQPYNEQFF	TGCGCCAGCAGCTTGGGACAGCCCTACAATGAGCAGTTCTTC
NA	TRBD2	TRBV7-8	TRBJ2-3	CASSLVTGLAGPDTQYF	TGTGCCAGCAGCTTAGTGACGGGACTAGCGGGACCAGATACGCAGTATTTT
NA	NA	TRBV28	TRBJ1-1	CASSINTGKAFF	TGTGCCAGCAGTATCAACACGGGTAAAGCTTTCTTT
NA	NA	TRBV6-6	TRBJ1-5	CASMEDSSAQPQHF	TGTGCCAGCATGGAAGACAGTTCCGCTCAGCCCCAGCATTTT
NA	TRBD1	TRBV30	TRBJ2-7	CAWSRGTGFSGEQYF	TGTGCCTGGAGCCGCGGGACAGGTTTTTCGGGCGAGCAGTACTTC
NA	TRBD1	TRBV10-3	TRBJ1-5	CAISPGQGDQPQHF	TGTGCCATCAGTCCGGGACAGGGAGATCAGCCCCAGCATTTT
once	TRBD1	TRBV30	TRBJ2-2	CAWSVRRGPLGELFF	TGTGCCTGGAGTGTACGAAGGGGGCCTCTCGGGGAGCTGTTTTTT
once	NA	TRBV6-1	TRBJ1-1	CASSESGGLNTEAFF	TGTGCCAGCAGTGAGTCGGGAGGGTTGAACACTGAAGCTTTCTTT
NA	TRBD1	TRBV5-1	TRBJ1-1	CASSPKQGVTEAFF	TGCGCCAGCAGCCCAAAACAGGGGGTGACTGAAGCTTTCTTT
NA	NA	TRBV5-4	TRBJ2-3	CASSSGTLLDTQYF	TGTGCCAGCAGCTCCGGGACACTACTAGATACGCAGTATTTT
NA	NA	TRBV15	TRBJ1-2	CATSRDQFTEANYGYTF	TGTGCCACCAGCAGAGATCAGTTCACAGAAGCTAACTATGGCTACACCTTC
NA	TRBD1	TRBV11-2	TRBJ2-7	CASSSGTGPYEQYF	TGTGCCAGCAGCTCCGGGACAGGCCCCTACGAGCAGTACTTC
NA	NA	TRBV6-5	TRBJ2-1	CASRGSGDNDGQFF	TGTGCCAGCAGAGGTAGCGGAGACAATGATGGGCAGTTCTTC
NA	TRBD2	TRBV4-2	TRBJ2-1	CASSRPSGRRADEQFF	TGTGCCAGCAGCCGACCCAGCGGGAGAAGGGCTGATGAGCAGTTCTTC
NA	NA	TRBV6-5	TRBJ1-2	CASSYKTQDIYGYTF	TGTGCCAGCAGTTACAAGACACAAGATATTTATGGCTACACCTTC
once	NA	TRBV5-1	TRBJ2-5	CASSLSPTGRETQYF	TGCGCCAGCAGCTTGAGCCCGACAGGTCGGGAGACCCAGTACTTC
NA	TRBD1	TRBV12-3/TRBV12-4	TRBJ1-1	CASSQTGYGEAFF	TGTGCCAGCAGTCAGACAGGGTACGGAGAAGCTTTCTTT